This TCR beta chain was profiled in a study of cytomegalovirus exposure and HLA in healthy donors. Study context: HLA-typed donors were the source of about 85 million unique TCRs held in an early data release. Of some 360 genotyped donors, more than 70% clustered with self-reported Caucasian donors.

60 Vbeta and 13 Jbeta primers were used in PCR. Assay used: immunoSEQ multiplex PCR; TCRdb lists only in-frame clones, some missing. Among roughly 200,000 clones listed, 70% to 90% were seen once. All donors participated as healthy donors of bone marrow. Donors were ostensibly healthy at sampling, although undocumented immune exposures were probable. The ends were cut back, 2 bases at V and 6 bases at J, with 14 bases in the middle. This CDR3 is built from 14 residues. Germline CDR1 is SEHNR and CDR2 is FQNEAQ (reference sequence). The J gene is TRBJ2-7, the V gene TRBV7-9; possibly TRBD1 for D (5 bases). This sequence was found in a man aged 30-40 years in good health and CMV-seronegative. The sample consisted of PBMCs. DNA for the CDR3: TGTGCCAGCAGCTTACTGGGGCAGGGCGGCGAGCAGTACTTC. It encodes CASSLLGQGGEQYF.